This entry describes one T cell receptor (beta chain). The antigen it recognizes is unknown. No much larger clonotype is one base removed from it; base qualities were not supplied. This specimen belongs to a study of T cell repertoires in cytomegalovirus infection (dated by TCRdb to about 2019). About the investigation overall: Recently identified HLA-C-restricted CMV epitopes, whose presentation resists viral immunomodulation, were targeted by peptide stimulations together with well-studied HLA-B-restricted epitopes. Donor HLA type was relevant to the analysis, as public TCR beta signatures indicated carriage of CMV infection together with the matching HLA type.

The data were produced on an Illumina HiSeq 1500. The raw public reads went through TCRdb reprocessing: fastp at Q25, MiXCR clone calling, in-frame beta chains kept. Each CDR3 protein gets just one entry, which takes the most common genes and DNA from the rows behind it. Here the sample has 650,000 to 850,000 distinct CDR3 sequences; roughly 28% occur a single time. Around 12% of the sample lies in the top ten. V and J are truncated by 3 bases and 6 bases respectively, leaving an intervening sequence of 18 bases. Taken from cysteine to phenylalanine, the CDR3 has 16 residues. The entry retains the CDR3 DNA only, 48 bases that are in frame from base 1. The paper as a whole reports these results and caveats: Carriers of CMV infection plus the relevant HLA type were discriminated by the cumulative frequency of public TCR beta family members in the study cohort and in an independent roughly 350-donor cohort. The ex vivo response was dominated by HLA-C-restricted CMV-specific TCR beta clonotypes, which also provided the single most frequent clonotype in two of eight donors.

The treatment or condition label of this sample denotes: in vitro stimulation with specific CMV peptide epitopes to enrich CMV-specific T cells. The clonotype was recovered from a human donor in good health (CMV status not recorded). Some clones in this sample may be carry-over from other donors' samples. The source was cultured CD8+ T cells from PBMCs, collected from culture after CMV antigen stimulation. The chain was built from TRBV12-3 or TRBV12-4 and TRBJ2-1, with TRBD2 as a weak D call on 5 bases. The nucleotide sequence is given as TGTGCCAGCAGTTTCGTCTGGCCAGCTGAGGGCAATGAGCAGTTCTTC. It specifies CASSFVWPAEGNEQFF.